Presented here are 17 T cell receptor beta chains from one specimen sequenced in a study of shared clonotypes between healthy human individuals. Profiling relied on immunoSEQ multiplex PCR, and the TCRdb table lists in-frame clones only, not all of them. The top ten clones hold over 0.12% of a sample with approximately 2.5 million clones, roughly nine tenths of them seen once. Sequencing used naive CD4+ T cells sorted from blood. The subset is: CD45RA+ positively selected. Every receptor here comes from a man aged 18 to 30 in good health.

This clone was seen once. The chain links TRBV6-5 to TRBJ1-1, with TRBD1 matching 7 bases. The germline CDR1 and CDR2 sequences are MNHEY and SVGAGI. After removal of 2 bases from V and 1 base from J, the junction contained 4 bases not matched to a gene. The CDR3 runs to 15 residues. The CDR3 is CASSYGTVANTEAFF. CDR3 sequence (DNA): TGTGCCAGCAGTTACGGGACAGTCGCGAACACTGAAGCTTTCTTT.

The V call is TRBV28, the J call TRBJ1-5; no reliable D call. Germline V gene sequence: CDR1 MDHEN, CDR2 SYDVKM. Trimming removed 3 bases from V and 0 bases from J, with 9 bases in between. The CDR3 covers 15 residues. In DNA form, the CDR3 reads TGTGCCAGCAGTTTTTCTGCTTATAGCAATCAGCCCCAGCATTTT. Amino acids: CASSFSAYSNQPQHF.

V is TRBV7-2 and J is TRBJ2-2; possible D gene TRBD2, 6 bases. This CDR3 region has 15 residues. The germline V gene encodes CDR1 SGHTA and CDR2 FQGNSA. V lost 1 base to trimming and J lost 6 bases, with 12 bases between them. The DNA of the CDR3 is TGTGCCAGCAGCTTAGTCGACGGGAGTGCCGGGGAGCTGTTTTTT. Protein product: CASSLVDGSAGELFF. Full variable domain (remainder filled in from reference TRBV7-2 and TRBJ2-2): GAGVSQSPSNKVTEKGKDVELRCDPISGHTALYWYRQSLGQGLEFLIYFQGNSAPDKSGLPSDRFSAERTGGSVSTLTIQRTQQEDSAVYLCASSLVDGSAGELFFGEGSRLTVL.

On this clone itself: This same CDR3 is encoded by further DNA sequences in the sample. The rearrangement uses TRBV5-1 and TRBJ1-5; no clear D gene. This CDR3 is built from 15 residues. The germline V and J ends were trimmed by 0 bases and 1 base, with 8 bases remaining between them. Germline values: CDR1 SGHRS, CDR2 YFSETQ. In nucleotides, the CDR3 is TGCGCCAGCAGCTTGGTGCCAGGCAGCAATCAGCCCCAGCATTTT. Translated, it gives CASSLVPGSNQPQHF.

This CDR3 is CANLLGTGGDEQYF. The CDR3 nucleotides read TGTGCCAACCTGTTAGGGACAGGGGGTGACGAGCAGTACTTC. V gene TRBV25-1 combines with J gene TRBJ2-7; 11 nucleotides line up with TRBD1. The CDR3 sequence is 14 residues long. Germline CDR1 MGHDK, CDR2 SYGVNS. The V segment lost 10 bases and the J segment 5 bases; nucleotides outside the gene matches: 10.

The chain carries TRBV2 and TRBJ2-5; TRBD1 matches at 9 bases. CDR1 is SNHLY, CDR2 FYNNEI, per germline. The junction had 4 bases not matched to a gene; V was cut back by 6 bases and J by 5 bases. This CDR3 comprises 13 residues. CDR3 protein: CASSWTGDETQYF. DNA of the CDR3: TGTGCCAGCAGCTGGACAGGGGATGAGACCCAGTACTTC.

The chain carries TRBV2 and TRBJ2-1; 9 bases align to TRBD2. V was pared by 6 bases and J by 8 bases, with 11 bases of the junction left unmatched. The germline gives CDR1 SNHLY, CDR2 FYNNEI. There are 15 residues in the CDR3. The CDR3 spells CASRSTGTSIHEQFF. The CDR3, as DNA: TGTGCCAGCAGGTCGACTGGGACTAGCATCCATGAGCAGTTCTTC.

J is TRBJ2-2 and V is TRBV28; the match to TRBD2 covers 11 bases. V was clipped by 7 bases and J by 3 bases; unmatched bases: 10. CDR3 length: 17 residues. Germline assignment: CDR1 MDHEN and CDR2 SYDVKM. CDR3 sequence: CASIPPLAGGYTGELFF. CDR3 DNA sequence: TGTGCCAGCATCCCCCCGCTAGCGGGGGGTTACACCGGGGAGCTGTTTTTT. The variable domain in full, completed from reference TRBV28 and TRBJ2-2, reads DVKVTQSSRYLVKRTGEKVFLECVQDMDHENMFWYRQDPGLGLRLIYFSYDVKMKEKGDIPEGYSVSREKKERFSLILESASTNQTSMYLCASIPPLAGGYTGELFFGEGSRLTVL.

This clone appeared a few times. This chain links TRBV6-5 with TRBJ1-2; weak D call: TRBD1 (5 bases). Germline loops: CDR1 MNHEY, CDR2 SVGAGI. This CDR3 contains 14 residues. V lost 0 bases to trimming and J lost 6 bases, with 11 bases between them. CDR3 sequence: CASSYSGRVNGYTF. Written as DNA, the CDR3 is TGTGCCAGCAGTTACTCTGGCAGGGTTAATGGCTACACCTTC.

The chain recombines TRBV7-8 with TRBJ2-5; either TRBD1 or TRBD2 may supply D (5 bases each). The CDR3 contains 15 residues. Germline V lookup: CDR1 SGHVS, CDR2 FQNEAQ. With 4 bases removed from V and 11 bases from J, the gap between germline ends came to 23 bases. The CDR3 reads CASSSPRDRMGEQYF. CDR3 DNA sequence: TGTGCCAGCAGCTCGCCCCGGGACCGAATGGGGGAGCAGTACTTC.

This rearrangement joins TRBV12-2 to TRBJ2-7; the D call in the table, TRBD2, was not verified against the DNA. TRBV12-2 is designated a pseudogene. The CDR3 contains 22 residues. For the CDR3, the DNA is TGTGCAAGTCGCATAGAACGCGGGCCGGCAGCGCTACCTAGCCCTTGTGGATACGAGCAGTACTTC. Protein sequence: CASRIERGPAALPSPCGYEQYF.

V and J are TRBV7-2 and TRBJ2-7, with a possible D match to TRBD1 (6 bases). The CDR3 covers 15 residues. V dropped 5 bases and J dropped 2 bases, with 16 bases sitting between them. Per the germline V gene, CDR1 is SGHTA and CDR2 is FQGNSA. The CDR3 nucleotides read TGTGCCAGCAGCGGAAGAGGACAGCACGCCTACGAGCAGTACTTC. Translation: CASSGRGQHAYEQYF.

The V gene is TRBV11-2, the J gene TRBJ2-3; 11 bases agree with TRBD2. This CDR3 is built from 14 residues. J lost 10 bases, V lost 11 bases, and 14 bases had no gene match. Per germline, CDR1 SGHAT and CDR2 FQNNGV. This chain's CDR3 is CASAWGSGRAAQYF. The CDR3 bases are TGTGCCTCAGCTTGGGGTAGCGGGAGGGCCGCGCAGTATTTT.

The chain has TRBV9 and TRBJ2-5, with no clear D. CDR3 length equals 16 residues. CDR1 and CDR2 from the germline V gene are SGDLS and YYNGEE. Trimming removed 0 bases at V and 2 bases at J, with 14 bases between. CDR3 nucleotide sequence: TGTGCCAGCAGCGTAGCTTTGTACGAATCTCAAGAGACCCAGTACTTC. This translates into CASSVALYESQETQYF.

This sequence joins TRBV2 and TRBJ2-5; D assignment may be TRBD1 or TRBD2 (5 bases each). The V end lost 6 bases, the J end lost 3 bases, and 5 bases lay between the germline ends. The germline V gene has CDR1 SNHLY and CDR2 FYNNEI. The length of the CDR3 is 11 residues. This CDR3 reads CASRGEETQYF. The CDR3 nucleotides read TGTGCCAGCAGGGGGGAAGAGACCCAGTACTTC.

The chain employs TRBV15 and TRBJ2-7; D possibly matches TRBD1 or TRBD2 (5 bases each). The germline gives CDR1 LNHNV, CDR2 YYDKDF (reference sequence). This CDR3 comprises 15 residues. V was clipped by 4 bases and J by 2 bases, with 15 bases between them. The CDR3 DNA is TGTGCCACCAGCACAGGACTGGGACCTACCTACGAGCAGTACTTC. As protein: CATSTGLGPTYEQYF. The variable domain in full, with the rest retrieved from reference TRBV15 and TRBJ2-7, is DAMVIQNPRYQVTQFGKPVTLSCSQTLNHNVMYWYQQKSSQAPKLLFHYYDKDFNNEADTPDNFQSRRPNTSFCFLDIRSPGLGDTAMYLCATSTGLGPTYEQYFGPGTRLTVT.

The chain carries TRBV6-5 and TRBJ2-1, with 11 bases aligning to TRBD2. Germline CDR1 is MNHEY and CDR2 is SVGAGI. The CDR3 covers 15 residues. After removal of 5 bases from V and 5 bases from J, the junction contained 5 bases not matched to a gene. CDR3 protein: CASSHSGRAHNEQFF. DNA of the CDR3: TGTGCCAGCAGTCATAGCGGGAGGGCCCACAATGAGCAGTTCTTC.